A selection of T cell receptor beta chains follows, all from one sample in a study of cytomegalovirus exposure and HLA in healthy donors. Produced via immunoSEQ multiplex PCR; TCRdb's table is partial and in-frame only. The sample yields a few hundred thousand clones, 85% to 95% seen once. The sequencing sample was made of PBMCs. Source of these receptors: a girl aged 2 to 10 in good health and CMV-seronegative. Both conserved end residues are part of each CDR3. The order of the fields is V gene, clone size, D gene, J gene, CDR3 protein, CDR3 DNA. A D gene is named only where the DNA matches it firmly. The size entry is marked missing in some rows and otherwise reads once, few, many or a size class.

>TRBV13|-|TRBD1|TRBJ2-7
CASSSRDRGSNEQYF
TGTGCCAGCAGCTCCCGGGACAGGGGAAGCAACGAGCAGTACTTC
>TRBV7-8|-|-|TRBJ1-3
CASSFTGHNSGNTIYF
TGTGCCAGCAGCTTCACCGGACACAACTCTGGAAACACCATATATTTT
>TRBV29-1|-|TRBD1|TRBJ2-5
CSAEQGVGETQYF
TGCAGCGCTGAACAGGGGGTTGGAGAGACCCAGTACTTC
>TRBV7-6|-|-|TRBJ2-2
CASSPKTSGTGELFF
TGTGCCAGCAGCCCTAAGACTAGTGGGACCGGGGAGCTGTTTTTT
>TRBV4-2|once|TRBD1|TRBJ1-2
CASSQDGLTTRTGDYGYTF
TGTGCCAGCAGCCAAGATGGTCTGACAACAAGGACAGGAGATTATGGCTACACCTTC
>TRBV15|-|TRBD2|TRBJ2-5
CATVAGGEETQYF
TGTGCCACCGTAGCGGGAGGGGAGGAGACCCAGTACTTC
>TRBV28|-|-|TRBJ2-5
CASSFDRGWQETQYF
TGTGCCAGCAGTTTTGATCGCGGGTGGCAAGAGACCCAGTACTTC
>TRBV6-5|few|-|TRBJ2-7
CASTDKGASQYF
TGTGCCAGCACAGACAAAGGGGCGTCGCAGTACTTC
>TRBV14|once|-|TRBJ2-3
CASSQAGGTDTQYF
TGTGCCAGCAGCCAAGCGGGGGGCACAGATACGCAGTATTTT
>TRBV27|once|TRBD1|TRBJ1-3
CASSDRQGSSGNTIYF
TGTGCCAGCAGTGATCGACAGGGTAGCTCTGGAAACACCATATATTTT
>TRBV5-5|few|-|TRBJ1-1
CASSSAFGTPKAFF
TGTGCCAGCAGCAGCGCGTTTGGGACACCCAAAGCTTTCTTT
>TRBV4-2|once|TRBD1|TRBJ1-5
CASSQDQGALKTQHF
TGTGCCAGCAGCCAAGATCAGGGGGCGTTAAAGACCCAGCATTTT
>TRBV28|-|TRBD1|TRBJ2-7
CASTHRDRGYEQYF
TGTGCCAGCACGCATCGGGACAGGGGTTACGAGCAGTACTTC
>TRBV6-1|-|-|TRBJ1-6
CASLGQNNSPLHF
TGTGCCAGCCTTGGACAGAATAATTCACCCCTCCACTTT
>TRBV29-1|-|-|TRBJ1-2
CSVVGGLNYGYTF
TGCAGCGTTGTGGGGGGGCTAAACTATGGCTACACCTTC
>TRBV5-6|-|-|TRBJ2-2
CASSAAGGTGELFF
TGTGCCAGCAGCGCGGCCGGGGGCACCGGGGAGCTGTTTTTT
>TRBV4-2|-|TRBD2|TRBJ2-3
CASSQDWMGLAGTDTQYF
TGTGCCAGCAGCCAAGATTGGATGGGACTAGCAGGCACAGATACGCAGTATTTT
>TRBV10-3|-|TRBD2|TRBJ2-3
CAINLAGSTDTQYF
TGTGCCATCAACCTAGCGGGAAGCACAGATACGCAGTATTTT
>TRBV30|-|-|TRBJ1-3
CAWRQGLGSGNTIYF
TGTGCCTGGAGACAGGGCCTAGGCTCTGGAAACACCATATATTTT
>TRBV10-1|-|TRBD1|TRBJ2-1
CASSYRITGGLLENEQFF
TGCGCCAGCAGCTACAGAATCACAGGGGGCCTCCTTGAGAATGAGCAGTTCTTC
>TRBV7-9|-|-|TRBJ1-5
CASSLSGQYQPQHF
TGTGCCAGCAGCCTTTCTGGACAGTATCAGCCCCAGCATTTT
>TRBV5-1|-|-|TRBJ1-1
CASSLAGRVEAFF
TGCGCCAGCAGCTTGGCCGGCAGGGTTGAAGCTTTCTTT
>TRBV11-2|-|-|TRBJ2-6
CASSLDPGTGANVLTF
TGTGCCAGCAGCTTAGATCCGGGAACTGGGGCCAACGTCCTGACTTTC
>TRBV27|-|TRBD2|TRBJ2-3
CASSPSSGRTDTQYF
TGTGCCAGCAGTCCATCTAGCGGGCGCACAGATACGCAGTATTTT
>TRBV9|-|TRBD1|TRBJ1-3
CASSGAGGGLRNTIYF
TGTGCCAGCAGCGGGGCAGGGGGTGGGTTGAGAAACACCATATATTTT
>TRBV6-5|-|TRBD1|TRBJ1-2
CASSSGGGYTF
TGTGCCAGCAGTTCAGGGGGCGGCTACACCTTC
>TRBV21-1|-|-|TRBJ2-7
CASSKGVPPGQLYEQYF
TGTGCCAGCAGCAAAGGCGTTCCTCCGGGACAACTCTACGAGCAGTACTTC
>TRBV5-1|-|TRBD1|TRBJ2-1
CASSTGQGQNEQFF
TGCGCCAGCAGCACGGGACAGGGCCAGAATGAGCAGTTCTTC